Reported below is one T cell receptor (beta chain). The source of the sample is a study of T cell changes during pregnancy in multiple sclerosis. Method: immunoSEQ multiplex PCR; TCRdb's copy keeps in-frame clones and lacks some. In the table there are 30,000 to 45,000 clones, over 90% of which are singletons. CDR3 length equals 13 residues. Germline V gene data show CDR1 as SGHDN and CDR2 as FVKESK. V was cut by 3 bases and J by 3 bases, with 8 bases left in between. The source material was CD4+ T cells from peripheral blood mononuclear cells, sampled after pregnancy. This clonotype originated in a female donor in good health, enrolled as a control in a pregnancy study. The chain carries TRBV14 and TRBJ1-1; D unclear. CDR3 in amino acids: CASSQELYTEAFF. The CDR3 DNA reads TGTGCCAGCAGCCAGGAACTATACACTGAAGCTTTCTTT. Looking up the rest from reference TRBV14 and TRBJ1-1 gives the full variable domain: EAGVTQFPSHSVIEKGQTVTLRCDPISGHDNLYWYRRVMGKEIKFLLHFVKESKQDESGMPNNRFLAERTGGTYSTLKVQPAELEDSGVYFCASSQELYTEAFFGQGTRLTVV.